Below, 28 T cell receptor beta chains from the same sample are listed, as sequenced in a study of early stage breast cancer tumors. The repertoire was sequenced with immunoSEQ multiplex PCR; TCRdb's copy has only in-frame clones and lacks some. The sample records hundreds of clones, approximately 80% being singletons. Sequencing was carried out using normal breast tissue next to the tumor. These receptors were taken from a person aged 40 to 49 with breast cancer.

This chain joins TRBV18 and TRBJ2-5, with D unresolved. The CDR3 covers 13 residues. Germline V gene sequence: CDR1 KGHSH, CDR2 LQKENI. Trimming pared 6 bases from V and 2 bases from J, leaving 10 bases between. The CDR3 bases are TGTGCCAGCTCGGGCGGAAGACAAGAGACCCAGTACTTC. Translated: CASSGGRQETQYF.

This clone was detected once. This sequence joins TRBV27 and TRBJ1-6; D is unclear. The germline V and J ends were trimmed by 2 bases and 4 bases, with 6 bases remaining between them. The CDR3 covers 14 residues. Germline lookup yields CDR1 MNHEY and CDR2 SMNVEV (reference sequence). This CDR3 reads CASSLTVYNSPLHF. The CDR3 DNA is TGTGCCAGCAGTTTAACGGTGTATAATTCACCCCTCCACTTT.

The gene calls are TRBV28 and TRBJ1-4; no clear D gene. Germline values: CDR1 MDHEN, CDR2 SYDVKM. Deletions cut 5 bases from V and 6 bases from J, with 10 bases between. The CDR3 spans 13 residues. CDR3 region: CASSADPYEKLFF. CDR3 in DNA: TGTGCCAGCAGTGCGGACCCCTATGAAAAACTGTTTTTT.

CDR3 nucleotide sequence: TGTGCCAGTAGTATGGGACAACTTAACACTGAAGCTTTCTTT. This codes for CASSMGQLNTEAFF. This chain uses TRBV19 with TRBJ1-1; the D gene is possibly TRBD1 (6 bases). V lost 3 bases and J lost 2, with 10 bases in between. The CDR3 contains 14 residues. Germline V gene lookup returns CDR1 LNHDA and CDR2 SQIVND (reference sequence).

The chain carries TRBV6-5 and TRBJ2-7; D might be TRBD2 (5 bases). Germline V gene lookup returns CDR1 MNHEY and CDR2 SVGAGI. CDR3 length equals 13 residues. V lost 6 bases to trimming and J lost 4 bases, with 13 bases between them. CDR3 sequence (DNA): TGTGCCAGCAGCCCCGGACTGATATACGAGCAGTACTTC. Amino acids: CASSPGLIYEQYF.

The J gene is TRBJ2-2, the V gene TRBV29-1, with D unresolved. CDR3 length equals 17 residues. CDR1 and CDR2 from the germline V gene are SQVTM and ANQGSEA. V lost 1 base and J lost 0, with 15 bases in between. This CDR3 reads CSVEGLKGITNTGELFF. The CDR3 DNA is TGCAGCGTTGAAGGGTTAAAGGGAATAACGAACACCGGGGAGCTGTTTTTT.

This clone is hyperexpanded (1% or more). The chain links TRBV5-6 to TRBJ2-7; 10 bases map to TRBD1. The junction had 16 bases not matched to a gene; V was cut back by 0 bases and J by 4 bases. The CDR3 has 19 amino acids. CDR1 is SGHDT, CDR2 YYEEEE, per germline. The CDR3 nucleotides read TGTGCCAGCAGCTTGGGGGGAGGAATAAGGGGACAGGGGAAATACGAGCAGTACTTC. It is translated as CASSLGGGIRGQGKYEQYF.

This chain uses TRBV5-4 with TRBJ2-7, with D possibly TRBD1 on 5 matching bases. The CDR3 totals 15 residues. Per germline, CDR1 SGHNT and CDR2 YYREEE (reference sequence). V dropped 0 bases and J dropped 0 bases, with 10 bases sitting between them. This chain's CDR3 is CASSLVGAVSYEQYF. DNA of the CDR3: TGTGCCAGCAGCTTGGTAGGGGCGGTCTCCTACGAGCAGTACTTC.

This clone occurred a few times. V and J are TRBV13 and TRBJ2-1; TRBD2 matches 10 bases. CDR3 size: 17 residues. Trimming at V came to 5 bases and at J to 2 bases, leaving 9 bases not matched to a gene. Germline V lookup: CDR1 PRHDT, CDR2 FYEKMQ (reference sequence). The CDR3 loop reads CASSDHSGTSAYNEQFF. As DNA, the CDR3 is TGTGCCAGCAGCGATCATTCTGGGACTAGCGCCTACAATGAGCAGTTCTTC. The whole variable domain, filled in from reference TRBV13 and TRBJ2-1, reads AAGVIQSPRHLIKEKRETATLKCYPIPRHDTVYWYQQGPGQDPQFLISFYEKMQSDKGSIPDRFSAQQFSDYHSELNMSSLELGDSALYFCASSDHSGTSAYNEQFFGPGTRLTVL.

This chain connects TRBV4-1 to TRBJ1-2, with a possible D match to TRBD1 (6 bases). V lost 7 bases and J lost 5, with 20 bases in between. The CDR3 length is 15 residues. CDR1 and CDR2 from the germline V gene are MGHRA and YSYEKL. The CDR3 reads CASTRQGSTRYGYTF. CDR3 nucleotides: TGCGCCAGCACTCGGCAGGGGTCAACGCGTTATGGCTACACCTTC.

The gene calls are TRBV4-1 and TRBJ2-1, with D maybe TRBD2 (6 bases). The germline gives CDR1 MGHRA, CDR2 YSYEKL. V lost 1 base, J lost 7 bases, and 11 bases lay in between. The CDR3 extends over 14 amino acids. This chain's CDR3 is CASSQVGGGNEQFF. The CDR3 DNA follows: TGCGCCAGCAGCCAAGTAGGTGGGGGGAATGAGCAGTTCTTC.

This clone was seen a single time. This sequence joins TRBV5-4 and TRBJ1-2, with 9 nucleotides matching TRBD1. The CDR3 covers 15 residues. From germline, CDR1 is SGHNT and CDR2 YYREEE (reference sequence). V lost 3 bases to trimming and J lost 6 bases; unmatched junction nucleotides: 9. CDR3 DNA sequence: TGTGCCAGCAGCTCTTGGCGGGACAGGGTTAATGGCTACACCTTC. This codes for CASSSWRDRVNGYTF.

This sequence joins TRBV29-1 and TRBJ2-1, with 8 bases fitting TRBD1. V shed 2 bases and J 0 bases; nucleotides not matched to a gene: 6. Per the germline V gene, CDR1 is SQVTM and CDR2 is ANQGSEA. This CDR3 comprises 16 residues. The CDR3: CSVESADRASYNEQFF. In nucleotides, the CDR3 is TGCAGCGTTGAATCAGCGGACAGGGCCTCCTACAATGAGCAGTTCTTC.

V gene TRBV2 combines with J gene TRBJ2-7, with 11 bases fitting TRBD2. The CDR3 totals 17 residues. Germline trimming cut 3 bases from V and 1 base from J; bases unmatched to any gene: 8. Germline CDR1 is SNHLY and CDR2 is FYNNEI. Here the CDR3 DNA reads TGTGCCAGCAGTGAGTTTAGCGGGAGGGCCTCGTCCTACGAGCAGTACTTC. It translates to CASSEFSGRASSYEQYF.

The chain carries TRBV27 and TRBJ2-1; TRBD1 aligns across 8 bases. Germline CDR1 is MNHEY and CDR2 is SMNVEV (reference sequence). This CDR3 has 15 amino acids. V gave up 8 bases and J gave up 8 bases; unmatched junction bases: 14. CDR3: CASGAFATGVYEQFF. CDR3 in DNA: TGTGCCAGCGGTGCGTTCGCGACAGGGGTCTATGAGCAGTTCTTC.

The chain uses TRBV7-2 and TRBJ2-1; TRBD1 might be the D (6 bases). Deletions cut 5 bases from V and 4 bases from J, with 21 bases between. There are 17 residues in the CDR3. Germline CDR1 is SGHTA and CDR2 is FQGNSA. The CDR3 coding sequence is TGTGCCAGCAGCATATTAGCGACAGGCGCCGCGTACAATGAGCAGTTCTTC. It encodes CASSILATGAAYNEQFF. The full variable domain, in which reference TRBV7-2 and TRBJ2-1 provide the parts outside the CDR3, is GAGVSQSPSNKVTEKGKDVELRCDPISGHTALYWYRQSLGQGLEFLIYFQGNSAPDKSGLPSDRFSAERTGGSVSTLTIQRTQQEDSAVYLCASSILATGAAYNEQFFGPGTRLTVL.

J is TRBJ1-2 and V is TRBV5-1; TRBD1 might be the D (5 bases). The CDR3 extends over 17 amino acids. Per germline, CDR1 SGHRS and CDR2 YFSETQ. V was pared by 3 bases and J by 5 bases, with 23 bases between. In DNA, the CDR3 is TGCGCCAGCAGCTCGGGACTTACGACCGCTGAGGCTTATGGCTACACCTTC. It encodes CASSSGLTTAEAYGYTF.

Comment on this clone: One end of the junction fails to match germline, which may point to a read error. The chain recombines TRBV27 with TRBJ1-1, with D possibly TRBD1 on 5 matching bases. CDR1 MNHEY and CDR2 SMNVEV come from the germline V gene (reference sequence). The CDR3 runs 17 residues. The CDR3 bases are TGTGCCAGCAACCAGCCCTTGGGAGCAGGGATGAACACTGAGGCTTTCTTT. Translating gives CASNQPLGAGMNTEAFF.

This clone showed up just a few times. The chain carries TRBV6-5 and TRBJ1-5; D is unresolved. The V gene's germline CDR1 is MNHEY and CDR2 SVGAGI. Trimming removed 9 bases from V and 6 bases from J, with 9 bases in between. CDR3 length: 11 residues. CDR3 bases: TGTGCCAGTGGGATAAGTCAGCCCCAGCATTTT. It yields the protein CASGISQPQHF.

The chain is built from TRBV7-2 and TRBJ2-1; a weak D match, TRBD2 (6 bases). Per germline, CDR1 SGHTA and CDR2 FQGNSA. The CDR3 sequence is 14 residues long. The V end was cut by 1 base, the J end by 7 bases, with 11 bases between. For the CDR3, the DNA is TGTGCCAGCAGCTTAGTAGACGGGAGAAATGAGCAGTTCTTC. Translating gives CASSLVDGRNEQFF. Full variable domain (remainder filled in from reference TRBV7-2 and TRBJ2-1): GAGVSQSPSNKVTEKGKDVELRCDPISGHTALYWYRQSLGQGLEFLIYFQGNSAPDKSGLPSDRFSAERTGGSVSTLTIQRTQQEDSAVYLCASSLVDGRNEQFFGPGTRLTVL.

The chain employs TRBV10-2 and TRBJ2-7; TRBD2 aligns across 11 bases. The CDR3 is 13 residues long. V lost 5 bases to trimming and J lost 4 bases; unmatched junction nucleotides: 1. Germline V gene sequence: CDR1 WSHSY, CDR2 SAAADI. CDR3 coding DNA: TGCGCCAGCAGTCGACTAGCGGGATACGAGCAGTACTTC. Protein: CASSRLAGYEQYF.

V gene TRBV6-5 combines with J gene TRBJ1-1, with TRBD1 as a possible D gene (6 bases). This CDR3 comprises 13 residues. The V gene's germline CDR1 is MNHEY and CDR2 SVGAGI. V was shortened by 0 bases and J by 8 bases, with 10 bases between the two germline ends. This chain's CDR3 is CASSYSGGLEAFF. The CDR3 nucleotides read TGTGCCAGCAGTTACTCAGGGGGTCTGGAAGCTTTCTTT.

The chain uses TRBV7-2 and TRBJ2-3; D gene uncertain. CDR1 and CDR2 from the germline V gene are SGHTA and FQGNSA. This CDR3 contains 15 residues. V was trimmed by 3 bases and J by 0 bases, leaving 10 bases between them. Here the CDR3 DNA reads TGTGCCAGCAGCTTGATTGTAGGGAGCACAGATACGCAGTATTTT. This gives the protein CASSLIVGSTDTQYF.

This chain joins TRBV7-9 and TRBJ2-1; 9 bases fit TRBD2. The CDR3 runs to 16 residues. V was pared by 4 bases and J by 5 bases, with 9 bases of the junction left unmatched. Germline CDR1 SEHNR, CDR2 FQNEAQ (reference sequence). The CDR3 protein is CASSSLAGVNHNEQFF. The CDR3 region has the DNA TGTGCCAGCAGCTCTTTAGCGGGAGTGAACCACAATGAGCAGTTCTTC. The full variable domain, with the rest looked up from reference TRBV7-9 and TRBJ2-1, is DTGVSQNPRHKITKRGQNVTFRCDPISEHNRLYWYRQTLGQGPEFLTYFQNEAQLEKSRLLSDRFSAERPKGSFSTLEIQRTEQGDSAMYLCASSSLAGVNHNEQFFGPGTRLTVL.

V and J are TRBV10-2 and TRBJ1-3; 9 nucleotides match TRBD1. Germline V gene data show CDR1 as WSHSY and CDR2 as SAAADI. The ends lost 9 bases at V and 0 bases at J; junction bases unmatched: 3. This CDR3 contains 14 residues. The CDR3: CASGQGSSGNTIYF. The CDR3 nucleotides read TGCGCCAGTGGACAGGGGAGCTCTGGAAACACCATATATTTT.

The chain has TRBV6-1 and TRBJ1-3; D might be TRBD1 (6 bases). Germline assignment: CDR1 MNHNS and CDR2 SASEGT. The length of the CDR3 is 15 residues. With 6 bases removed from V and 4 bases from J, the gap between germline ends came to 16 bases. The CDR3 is CASRHTGTWGNTIYF. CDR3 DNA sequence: TGTGCCAGCAGACATACAGGGACTTGGGGAAACACCATATATTTT.

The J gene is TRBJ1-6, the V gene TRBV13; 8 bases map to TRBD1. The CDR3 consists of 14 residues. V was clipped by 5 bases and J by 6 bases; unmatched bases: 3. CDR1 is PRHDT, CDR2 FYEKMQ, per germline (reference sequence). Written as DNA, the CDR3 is TGTGCCAGCAGCCTTGGACAGGGTAATTCACCCCTCCACTTT. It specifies CASSLGQGNSPLHF.

This CDR3 is CATSRGEGWRPFDEQFF. CDR3 nucleotides: TGTGCCACCAGCAGGGGGGAAGGGTGGAGGCCTTTCGATGAGCAGTTCTTC. The genes are TRBV15 and TRBJ2-1, with D perhaps matching TRBD1 or TRBD2 (5 bases each). The germline V gene encodes CDR1 LNHNV and CDR2 YYDKDF (reference sequence). This CDR3 is built from 17 residues. V was pared by 3 bases and J by 8 bases, with 23 bases between.